This TCR beta chain was recorded in a study of OX40 agonist ivuxolimab in advanced cancers. Study-wide context: Prior anti-PD-1, anti-PD-L1 or anti-CTLA-4 therapy was allowed; 35% to 40% had some. General study results and limits: The mean number of expanded clones was higher in CD8+ T cells than in CD4+.

As to this clone: Its specificity is unknown.

The germline V gene has CDR1 ENHRY and CDR2 SYGVKD. This CDR3 is built from 14 residues. V lost 4 bases, J lost 4 bases, and 3 bases stayed unmatched. The repertoire was sequenced with immunoSEQ multiplex PCR; TCRdb's copy has only in-frame clones and lacks some. The profile covers some 54,000 clones, with just under 85% appearing a single time and approximately 1.3% taken by the ten largest. This specimen was CD4+ or CD8+ T cells sorted from blood, taken in a trial of the OX40 agonist ivuxolimab. V is TRBV10-3 and J is TRBJ2-7; 11 nucleotides agree with TRBD2. The TCR originated in an adult with an advanced solid tumor such as melanoma, head and neck, liver or kidney cancer. The CDR3 loop reads CAISGGLAAYEQYF. As DNA, the CDR3 is TGTGCCATCAGTGGGGGACTAGCGGCTTACGAGCAGTACTTC.